This T cell receptor (beta chain) came from a study of control samples from healthy donors and cancer patients (dated by TCRdb to 2019 to 2021). The protocol used for the library was the immunoSEQ multiplex PCR assay. TCRdb stores this immuneACCESS table with in-frame sequences only. Part of the clones is absent; in the studies checked, under half of the shortfall reflects unresolved V genes, and no reason is known for the rest. The sample contains 95,000 to 150,000 clones, about 90% of them found a single time. Around 2% of the sample goes to the ten largest clones. V is reduced by 4 bases and J by 0 bases, leaving a spacing of 12 bases between them. Taken from cysteine to phenylalanine, the CDR3 has 15 residues. CDR3 DNA only is kept here, 45 bases in frame from base 1. Per the germline V gene, SGHRS is the CDR1 and YFSETQ is the CDR2. This clone occurred once. The antigen this receptor binds is unknown. No base qualities exist here, and no much larger clone lies one base off it.

The rearranged segments are TRBV5-1 and TRBJ2-3; TRBD1 is possibly the D segment (7 matching bases). The source is a man between 18 and 35 years old in good health. The specimen was blood. For the CDR3, the sequence is CASSQGDSSTDTQYF. At the DNA level, the sequence is TGCGCCAGCAGCCAGGGGGACTCTAGCACAGATACGCAGTATTTT.